The 20 T cell receptor beta chains listed next were all sequenced from one sample in a study of cytomegalovirus exposure and HLA in healthy donors. PCR involved 60 Vbeta and 13 Jbeta primers. Assay: immunoSEQ multiplex PCR; the TCRdb copy retains only in-frame clones and omits some. Counted here are 140,000 to 150,000 clones, about three quarters occurring once; the ten biggest clones make up less than 3.5%. Sequenced material: PBMCs. These receptors all stem from a man in his forties in good health and CMV-seropositive.

The V gene is TRBV18, the J gene TRBJ1-3; perhaps TRBD1 as D (5 bases). The V and J ends lost 5 bases and 0 bases respectively, with 14 bases between them. The CDR3 totals 16 residues. The germline gives CDR1 KGHSH, CDR2 LQKENI. CDR3 nucleotides: TGTGCCAGCTCAGATTCGACAGTTGACTCTGGAAACACCATATATTTT. Its protein product is CASSDSTVDSGNTIYF.

This clone has a handful of counts. The rearrangement joins TRBV21-1 to TRBJ1-2; the table's D gene call, TRBD1, was not cross checked with the DNA. TRBV21-1 is deemed a pseudogene. The CDR3 runs 17 residues. The DNA for the CDR3 is TGTGCCAGCAGCAATAATGACAGGCCCCCTACCCCTTATGGCTACACCTTC. Its translation: CASSNNDRPPTPYGYTF.

This chain connects TRBV6-5 to TRBJ2-1; D may be TRBD1 (5 bases). V was pared by 10 bases and J by 6 bases, with 10 bases between. There are 11 residues in the CDR3. Germline values: CDR1 MNHEY, CDR2 SVGAGI. Here the CDR3 reads CATSRGNEQFF. The CDR3 coding sequence is TGTGCCACCTCAAGGGGCAATGAGCAGTTCTTC.

This chain's CDR3 is CASSPGAGAADTQYF. CDR3 nucleotide sequence: TGTGCCAGCAGCCCAGGCGCGGGAGCAGCAGATACGCAGTATTTT. V gene TRBV7-3 combines with J gene TRBJ2-3, with 7 bases identical to TRBD2. CDR1 SGHTA and CDR2 FQGTGA come from the germline V gene. V was clipped by 5 bases and J by 4 bases; unmatched bases: 9. CDR3 size: 15 residues.

The chain joins TRBV6-6 to TRBJ1-1; D is undetermined. The ends were cut back, 2 bases at V and 1 base at J, with 2 bases in the middle. The CDR3 runs 12 residues. CDR1 and CDR2 from the germline V gene are MNHNY and SVGAGI (reference sequence). The CDR3 here is CASSYQNTEAFF. The DNA for the CDR3 is TGTGCCAGCAGTTACCAGAACACTGAAGCTTTCTTT.

The V and J genes are TRBV11-2 and TRBJ2-7, with D maybe TRBD1 (5 bases). The CDR3 loop spans 15 amino acids. Germline V gives CDR1 SGHAT, CDR2 FQNNGV. Trimming cost V 0 bases and J 2 bases, with 11 bases left between them. CDR3 residues: CASSLEAGKTYEQYF. The CDR3 DNA follows: TGTGCCAGCAGCTTAGAGGCAGGGAAAACCTACGAGCAGTACTTC.

The chain is built from TRBV13 and TRBJ2-5, with 9 bases fitting TRBD2. The CDR3 has 17 residues. Germline CDR1 PRHDT, CDR2 FYEKMQ (reference sequence). With V trimmed by 2 bases and J by 4 bases, 11 bases remained unmatched. CDR3 DNA: TGTGCCAGCAGCTTATCCGGGGGTAGCGGGAGTATAGAGACCCAGTACTTC. Residues: CASSLSGGSGSIETQYF.

The chain couples TRBV18 to TRBJ1-1; D is possibly TRBD1 (6 bases). Trimming removed 2 bases at V and 4 bases at J, with 20 bases between. CDR3 length: 17 residues. Germline V gene sequence: CDR1 KGHSH, CDR2 LQKENI. CDR3 sequence (DNA): TGTGCCAGCTCACCAACGGACAGCTCCGGTGTGGGCACTGAAGCTTTCTTT. It is translated as CASSPTDSSGVGTEAFF.

The chain has TRBV30 and TRBJ1-4, with TRBD1 as a possible D gene (6 bases). The CDR3 totals 16 residues. Trimming took off 1 base at V and 8 bases at J, with 20 bases between the two ends. Per germline, CDR1 GTSNPN and CDR2 SVGIG (reference sequence). The chain's CDR3 is CAWSETGERAYEKLFF. As DNA, the CDR3 is TGTGCCTGGAGTGAGACAGGAGAACGGGCGTACGAAAAACTGTTTTTT.

This chain connects TRBV18 to TRBJ1-5; D is undetermined. This CDR3 contains 13 residues. V was clipped by 6 bases and J by 4 bases, with 10 bases between them. Germline CDR1 and CDR2: KGHSH and LQKENI. Here the CDR3 reads CASSPELNQPQHF. DNA of the CDR3: TGTGCCAGCTCTCCCGAGCTTAATCAGCCCCAGCATTTT.

For the CDR3, the DNA is TGTGCCAGCAGCTTAGCGCCGGGGGGCGACCGGTCTACCGGGGAGCTGTTTTTT. Translated, it gives CASSLAPGGDRSTGELFF. The chain links TRBV7-6 to TRBJ2-2; perhaps TRBD2 as D (7 bases). CDR3 length: 18 residues. Germline V lookup: CDR1 SGHVS, CDR2 FNYEAQ. V gave up 0 bases and J gave up 5 bases, with 19 bases separating them.

The chain couples TRBV6-1 to TRBJ1-4, with D possibly being TRBD1 (6 bases). Trimming shortened V by 6 bases and J by 4 bases, and 12 bases separated the two germline ends. The V gene's germline CDR1 is MNHNS and CDR2 SASEGT. The length of the CDR3 is 14 residues. CDR3 protein: CASRRGQLNEKLFF. The CDR3 DNA follows: TGTGCCAGCAGACGTGGACAGCTTAATGAAAAACTGTTTTTT.

The V and J genes are TRBV21-1 and TRBJ1-3. TRBV21-1 is a listed pseudogene. This CDR3 spans 15 amino acids. The CDR3 DNA follows: TGTGCCAGCAGCCCACCGCGGCGCTCTGGAAACACCATATATTTT. Translated: CASSPPRRSGNTIYF.

The J gene is TRBJ1-1, the V gene TRBV27; maybe TRBD1 (5 bases). From germline, CDR1 is MNHEY and CDR2 SMNVEV (reference sequence). The CDR3 has 13 residues. V was trimmed by 7 bases and J by 1 base, leaving 10 bases between them. The CDR3 bases are TGTGCCAGCATTGGACACCCGAACACTGAAGCTTTCTTT. It specifies CASIGHPNTEAFF.

V gene TRBV7-6 combines with J gene TRBJ1-2; 10 bases align to TRBD1. With V trimmed by 4 bases and J by 5 bases, 7 bases remained unmatched. The germline V gene encodes CDR1 SGHVS and CDR2 FNYEAQ. The CDR3 sequence is 15 residues long. As DNA, the CDR3 is TGTGCCAGCAGCTCGGGACAGGGGATCGGGTATGGCTACACCTTC. Its protein is CASSSGQGIGYGYTF.

This chain connects TRBV25-1 to TRBJ2-7, with TRBD1 identical over 9 bases. V shed 8 bases, J shed 7 bases, and the junction held 9 bases outside the gene matches. CDR1 is MGHDK and CDR2 is SYGVNS in the germline V gene. CDR3 length: 13 amino acids. CDR3 coding DNA: TGTGCCAGCCGACAGGGGGGGCCAGGGGAGCAGTACTTC. It is translated as CASRQGGPGEQYF.

This clone was counted only a few times. One junction end does not reproduce the germline sequence, and a read error may be involved. This sequence joins TRBV7-9 and TRBJ1-1; a weak D match, TRBD1 (5 bases). The germline gives CDR1 SEHNR, CDR2 FQNEAQ (reference sequence). The CDR3 runs 14 residues. The CDR3 nucleotides read TGTTCCAGCAGCTTTACCCCAAAGGACAATGAAGCTTTCTTT. Encoded protein: CSSSFTPKDNEAFF.

This chain uses TRBV6-6 with TRBJ1-4, with a possible D match to TRBD1 (6 bases). V lost 6 bases and J 3 bases, leaving 11 bases between the germline ends. The CDR3 runs 14 residues. Per germline, CDR1 MNHNY and CDR2 SVGAGI (reference sequence). Here the CDR3 reads CASSQGRSNEKLFF. CDR3 DNA sequence: TGTGCCAGCAGCCAGGGGCGGTCTAATGAAAAACTGTTTTTT.

This rearrangement joins TRBV15 to TRBJ2-7; 8 nucleotides line up with TRBD2. Trimming cost V 3 bases and J 6 bases; bases outside gene matches: 7. There are 14 residues in the CDR3. Germline CDR1 reads LNHNV; CDR2 reads YYDKDF (reference sequence). The CDR3 loop reads CATSRGGSGSEQYF. CDR3 in DNA: TGTGCCACCAGCAGGGGGGGAAGCGGGAGCGAGCAGTACTTC. The whole variable domain, remainder taken from reference TRBV15 and TRBJ2-7, is DAMVIQNPRYQVTQFGKPVTLSCSQTLNHNVMYWYQQKSSQAPKLLFHYYDKDFNNEADTPDNFQSRRPNTSFCFLDIRSPGLGDTAMYLCATSRGGSGSEQYFGPGTRLTVT.

This chain connects TRBV5-1 to TRBJ2-5; TRBD2 might be the D (6 bases). This CDR3 has 15 residues. Looked up from germline, CDR1 is SGHRS and CDR2 is YFSETQ. Trimming took 5 bases from V and 1 from J, leaving 15 bases between them. As DNA, the CDR3 is TGCGCCAGCAGTAAACGGGAGCCCTCCCAAGAGACCCAGTACTTC. Its translation is CASSKREPSQETQYF.